Here is one TCR beta chain with its context. Its target is unknown. CDR3 length: 21 amino acids. Per germline, CDR1 LGHNT and CDR2 FRNRAP. Trimming took 6 bases from V and 1 from J; bases not matched to a gene: 20. Treatment indicated: about 20 received Ad26.COV2.S at low or high dose, single or two shots; about five received placebo; per-sample allocation not given. It was on day 63 after the first vaccine or placebo injection that samples were taken. Cohort 1b enrolled adults aged 18-55 years in Boston. Assay used: immunoSEQ multiplex PCR; TCRdb lists only in-frame clones, some missing. The table records around 320,000 clones, roughly 91% of them present only once. The data were taken from a study of Ad26.COV2.S vaccination and SARS-CoV-2 variants. As for the study in general: Ad26.COV2.S given intramuscularly, once or twice 56 days apart.

The study, taken as a whole, reports: Vaccine and placebo groups showed comparable non-spike TCR breadth.

V and J are TRBV12-5 and TRBJ2-2, with 10 bases aligning to TRBD2. The clonotype was recovered from a person between 18 and 65 years old who received the Ad26.COV2.S COVID-19 vaccine or a placebo. The material sequenced was peripheral blood, taken in a trial of Ad26.COV2.S vaccine versus placebo. CDR3 DNA sequence: TGTGCTAGTGGCCCTGTCGTGGTGGCCGGACTAGCGGACAAGAACACCGGGGAGCTGTTTTTT. Amino acids: CASGPVVVAGLADKNTGELFF.